Each of the 28 T cell receptor beta chains below was sequenced from the same sample in a study of T cells in Graves' hyperthyroidism and ophthalmopathy. RNA transcripts provided the source from which TCR beta CDR3 regions were amplified. HTBI primers drove first-round RT-PCR of the TCR CDR3. TCRdb re-called the multiplex PCR reads with MiXCR, one entry per CDR3 protein. The sample consists of 340,000 or so distinct CDR3 sequences, 15% to 20% of them appearing once. The sample taken for sequencing was blood. The receptor set was obtained from a woman between 45 and 60 years old with Graves' hyperthyroidism.

This clonotype was seen repeatedly, ten times or more. The V call is TRBV7-2, the J call TRBJ2-1; D is perhaps TRBD1 (5 bases). Germline V gene data show CDR1 as SGHTA and CDR2 as FQGNSA. The length of the CDR3 is 14 residues. Trimming left V 7 bases short and J 0 bases short, with 10 bases between. The CDR3: CASKLDSSYNEQFF. In DNA form, the CDR3 reads TGTGCCAGCAAATTAGACAGCTCCTACAATGAGCAGTTCTTC.

The CDR3 DNA sequence: TGCGCCAGCAGCTTGGCCAACGGACTTGACAAAGAGACCCAGTACTTC. This codes for CASSLANGLDKETQYF. The rearrangement joins TRBV5-1 to TRBJ2-5, with D tentatively TRBD2 (5 bases). Germline V lookup: CDR1 SGHRS, CDR2 YFSETQ. This CDR3 is 16 amino acids long. Trimming removed 0 bases from V and 3 bases from J, with 15 bases in between.

This clonotype was counted at least ten times. J is TRBJ2-5 and V is TRBV11-2; D gene unclear. Trimming cost V 1 base and J 5 bases, with 11 bases left between them. The CDR3 spans 14 residues. CDR1 is SGHAT and CDR2 is FQNNGV in the germline V gene. The CDR3 spells CASSLVPRGETQYF. The CDR3 DNA is TGTGCCAGCAGCTTAGTTCCCCGTGGGGAGACCCAGTACTTC.

This clonotype was seen a single time. A much larger clone differs by one base, so this may be a read error. The V call is TRBV9, the J call TRBJ1-6, with a weak D call TRBD1 (6 bases). This CDR3 contains 15 residues. V lost 3 bases and J 5 bases, leaving 12 bases between the germline ends. The germline CDR1 and CDR2 sequences are SGDLS and YYNGEE. CDR3 coding DNA: TGTGCCAGCAGCGCCCGCGGGACACATAATTCACCCCTCCACTTT. This encodes CASSARGTHNSPLHF. The variable domain in full, with the rest retrieved from reference TRBV9 and TRBJ1-6, is DSGVTQTPKHLITATGQRVTLRCSPRSGDLSVYWYQQSLDQGLQFLIQYYNGEERAKGNILERFSAQQFPDLHSELNLSSLELGDSALYFCASSARGTHNSPLHFGNGTRLTVT.

The rearrangement uses TRBV19 and TRBJ2-3; D is unclear. The CDR3 runs to 13 residues. The V gene lost 3 bases and the J gene lost 0 bases, with 4 bases spanning the gap. Germline-derived CDR1 and CDR2 are LNHDA and SQIVND (reference sequence). The CDR3 protein is CASSIASTDTQYF. For the CDR3, the DNA is TGTGCCAGTAGTATTGCTAGCACAGATACGCAGTATTTT.

Ten or more counts support this clonotype. The chain carries TRBV11-2 and TRBJ2-2; tentatively, D is TRBD2 (5 bases). V was pared by 5 bases and J by 8 bases, with 21 bases between. Germline CDR1 and CDR2: SGHAT and FQNNGV. The CDR3 consists of 16 residues. The chain's CDR3 is CASSSPRDRLLGELFF. The CDR3 nucleotides are TGTGCCAGCAGCAGTCCACGGGATCGCCTCCTGGGGGAGCTGTTTTTT.

This clonotype appeared a few times. The chain links TRBV20-1 to TRBJ2-7, with D maybe TRBD2 (6 bases). Trimming took 6 bases from V and 1 from J, leaving 16 bases between them. Germline V gene sequence: CDR1 DFQATT, CDR2 SNEGSKA (reference sequence). The CDR3 is 14 residues long. CDR3 bases: TGCAGTGCGGTCGACCTCCGGGGGTCCTACGAGCAGTACTTC. Translation gives CSAVDLRGSYEQYF.

To note about this clonotype: A much more abundant neighbour one base away suggests this may be a read error. This sequence joins TRBV3-1 and TRBJ1-2; weak D call: TRBD1 (5 bases). The V end lost 1 base, the J end lost 4 bases, and 10 bases lay between the germline ends. The germline V gene has CDR1 LGHDT and CDR2 YNNKEL (reference sequence). The CDR3 has 14 residues. Here the CDR3 DNA reads TGTGCCAGCAGCCAAGCGAGACAGACCTATGGCTACACCTTC. Protein: CASSQARQTYGYTF.

This clonotype was picked up many times. The chain links TRBV28 to TRBJ1-2; 8 positions match TRBD1. The CDR3 has 14 amino acids. Germline CDR1 is MDHEN and CDR2 is SYDVKM. The V and J ends lost 8 bases and 2 bases, in that order; junction bases with no gene match: 7. The CDR3 region is CASHFQGANYGYTF. The CDR3 nucleotides are TGTGCCAGCCATTTCCAGGGGGCAAACTATGGCTACACCTTC.

This rearrangement joins TRBV7-2 to TRBJ1-5, with unresolved D. This CDR3 is 15 amino acids long. V gave up 1 base and J gave up 1 base, with 8 bases separating them. CDR1 and CDR2 (germline): SGHTA, FQGNSA. The CDR3 nucleotides are TGTGCCAGCAGCTTAGAGCCTGGGAGCAATCAGCCCCAGCATTTT. Translated, it gives CASSLEPGSNQPQHF.

The table lists this clonotype with many counts. The genes are TRBV5-6 and TRBJ2-1; possibly TRBD1 for D (6 bases). The CDR3 loop spans 13 amino acids. Trimming cost V 6 bases and J 8 bases, with 15 bases left between them. Germline loops: CDR1 SGHDT, CDR2 YYEEEE. The CDR3 reads CASTHQGSHEQFF. The CDR3 DNA sequence: TGTGCCAGCACCCATCAGGGGTCCCATGAGCAGTTCTTC.

The chain joins TRBV6-5 to TRBJ2-3; the D gene is possibly TRBD2 (6 bases). V was cut by 2 bases and J by 4 bases, with 13 bases left in between. This CDR3 is built from 15 residues. Germline assignment: CDR1 MNHEY and CDR2 SVGAGI. This chain's CDR3 is CASSYNPGVADTQYF. As DNA, the CDR3 is TGTGCCAGCAGTTACAATCCGGGAGTGGCAGATACGCAGTATTTT.

The table lists this clonotype with a few counts. The genes are TRBV7-9 and TRBJ2-1; 7 bases line up with TRBD2. The CDR3 is made up of 15 amino acids. V lost 1 base and J lost 9; bases outside the gene matches: 9. The germline gives CDR1 SEHNR, CDR2 FQNEAQ (reference sequence). The CDR3: CASSLVMGEGVEQFF. The CDR3 DNA sequence: TGTGCCAGCAGCTTAGTTATGGGGGAGGGCGTTGAGCAGTTCTTC. The complete variable domain, with remaining parts taken from reference TRBV7-9 and TRBJ2-1, reads DTGVSQNPRHKITKRGQNVTFRCDPISEHNRLYWYRQTLGQGPEFLTYFQNEAQLEKSRLLSDRFSAERPKGSFSTLEIQRTEQGDSAMYLCASSLVMGEGVEQFFGPGTRLTVL.

The table lists this clonotype with a few counts. The chain uses TRBV13 and TRBJ2-1; D remains unclear. V was shortened by 3 bases and J by 3 bases, with 6 bases between the two germline ends. CDR3 length equals 13 residues. Germline values: CDR1 PRHDT, CDR2 FYEKMQ (reference sequence). DNA of the CDR3: TGTGCCAGCAGCTTGTCAGACTACAATGAGCAGTTCTTC. Translating gives CASSLSDYNEQFF.

This clonotype was counted many times. The CDR3 nucleotides are TGTGCCAGCAGTCCCGGACAGAAATACGAGCAGTACTTC. This sequence encodes CASSPGQKYEQYF. This rearrangement joins TRBV12-3 or TRBV12-4 to TRBJ2-7; D might be TRBD1 (6 bases). The CDR3 length is 13 residues. V gave up 5 bases and J gave up 4 bases, with 12 bases separating them.

This clonotype was recorded only once. This chain uses TRBV7-8 with TRBJ1-5; no firm D call. V lost 1 base and J lost 3, with 4 bases in between. In germline, CDR1 is SGHVS, CDR2 FQNEAQ. The CDR3 is 13 residues long. This CDR3 is CASSLVHNQPQHF. The CDR3 nucleotides are TGTGCCAGCAGCTTAGTTCACAATCAGCCCCAGCATTTT. Drawing the rest from reference TRBV7-8 and TRBJ1-5, the complete variable domain is GAGVSQSPRYKVAKRGQDVALRCDPISGHVSLFWYQQALGQGPEFLTYFQNEAQLDKSGLPSDRFFAERPEGSVSTLKIQRTQQEDSAVYLCASSLVHNQPQHFGDGTRLSIL.

This clonotype was observed many times. The chain recombines TRBV18 with TRBJ2-1; 11 positions agree with TRBD1. Per germline, CDR1 KGHSH and CDR2 LQKENI. After removal of 4 bases from V and 5 bases from J, the junction contained 4 bases not matched to a gene. The CDR3 runs to 15 residues. CDR3 loop: CASSQGQGEHNEQFF. CDR3 coding DNA: TGTGCCAGCTCACAGGGACAGGGGGAACACAATGAGCAGTTCTTC.

This clonotype was seen only a few times. The CDR3 nucleotides read TGTGCCAGCAGCTTAGAGCCCCTAGGGGTGGGCACTGAAGCTTTCTTT. The encoded protein is CASSLEPLGVGTEAFF. The gene calls are TRBV7-2 and TRBJ1-1, with D possibly TRBD1 on 5 matching bases. V lost 1 base to trimming and J lost 4 bases, with 16 bases between them. The CDR3 contains 16 residues. Germline CDR1 and CDR2: SGHTA and FQGNSA. Together with reference TRBV7-2 and TRBJ1-1, the CDR3 gives the full variable domain: GAGVSQSPSNKVTEKGKDVELRCDPISGHTALYWYRQSLGQGLEFLIYFQGNSAPDKSGLPSDRFSAERTGGSVSTLTIQRTQQEDSAVYLCASSLEPLGVGTEAFFGQGTRLTVV.

This clonotype was detected only a few times. The chain couples TRBV9 to TRBJ2-3, with D possibly matching TRBD1 (5 bases). The CDR3 has 15 amino acids. The V end was cut by 0 bases, the J end by 9 bases, with 17 bases between. Looked up from germline, CDR1 is SGDLS and CDR2 is YYNGEE. CDR3 sequence: CASSVESGAEFTQYF. The DNA of the CDR3 is TGTGCCAGCAGCGTAGAATCTGGGGCGGAGTTCACGCAGTATTTT.

The chain has TRBV10-3 and TRBJ2-5; 10 nucleotides align to TRBD2. J lost 5 bases, V lost 10 bases, and 10 bases had no gene match. The CDR3 has 14 amino acids. Germline V gives CDR1 ENHRY, CDR2 SYGVKD. CDR3 residues: CATGAGGPLETQYF. The CDR3 DNA reads TGTGCCACGGGAGCGGGGGGGCCTCTCGAGACCCAGTACTTC.

The chain uses TRBV6-1 and TRBJ1-2; 7 positions agree with TRBD1. CDR3 length: 15 amino acids. The junction had 9 bases not matched to a gene; V was cut back by 2 bases and J by 6 bases. From germline, CDR1 is MNHNS and CDR2 SASEGT. CDR3 sequence reads: CASSEYRQGSNGYTF. CDR3 in DNA: TGTGCCAGCAGTGAATACCGACAGGGCTCTAATGGCTACACCTTC.

As to this clonotype: This may be a read error, as it is one base from a much larger clone. This rearrangement joins TRBV2 to TRBJ1-2; a possible D gene is TRBD1 (5 bases). Germline assignment: CDR1 SNHLY and CDR2 FYNNEI. The CDR3 runs to 13 residues. Here the CDR3 DNA reads TGTGCCAGCGGTGAGGGGATCGACTATGGCTACACCTTC. This encodes CASGEGIDYGYTF. Combining the CDR3 with reference TRBV2 and TRBJ1-2 gives the whole variable domain EPEVTQTPSHQVTQMGQEVILRCVPISNHLYFYWYRQILGQKVEFLVSFYNNEISEKSEIFDDQFSVERPDGSNFTLKIRSTKLEDSAMYFCASGEGIDYGYTFGSGTRLTVV.

The chain employs TRBV18 and TRBJ1-1; 7 bases line up with TRBD1. This CDR3 has 17 amino acids. Looked up from germline, CDR1 is KGHSH and CDR2 is LQKENI. V dropped 1 base and J dropped 0; count of bases not matched to a gene: 8. As DNA, the CDR3 is TGTGCCAGCTCACCACAGGGGGCTGAGAATCTGAACACTGAAGCTTTCTTT. Its protein product is CASSPQGAENLNTEAFF.

The chain couples TRBV20-1 to TRBJ2-7, with 14 nucleotides matching TRBD2. J gave up 2 bases and V 6 bases, and 9 bases lay outside the gene matches. CDR3 size: 16 residues. CDR1 is DFQATT and CDR2 is SNEGSKA in the germline V gene (reference sequence). The CDR3 loop reads CSATPGTSGGTYEQYF. In DNA form, the CDR3 reads TGCAGTGCGACCCCCGGGACTAGCGGGGGAACCTACGAGCAGTACTTC.

V usage is TRBV4-1 and J usage is TRBJ2-7; 7 bases are shared with TRBD1. Germline CDR1 MGHRA, CDR2 YSYEKL. Losses at the gene ends were 5 bases for V and 3 bases for J; bases not matched to a gene: 10. The CDR3 sequence is 15 residues long. The CDR3 region is CASSANRDSHYEQYF. DNA of the CDR3: TGCGCCAGCAGCGCGAACCGGGACAGTCACTACGAGCAGTACTTC.

Concerning this clonotype: A read error may account for a junction end that differs from germline. The rearrangement links TRBV6-5 to TRBJ2-1; no reliable D call. Germline assignment: CDR1 MNHEY and CDR2 SVGAGI. The CDR3 loop spans 13 amino acids. For the CDR3, the DNA is TGTGCCAGCAGTTACGGGAATTACAATAAGCAGTTCTTC. It codes for CASSYGNYNKQFF.

This clonotype turned up a few times. The chain employs TRBV6-6 and TRBJ2-5, with D unresolved. The CDR3 runs 12 residues. Trimming cost V 6 bases and J 4 bases, with 9 bases left between them. The V gene's germline CDR1 is MNHNY and CDR2 SVGAGI (reference sequence). CDR3 amino acids: CASSDSRETQYF. In DNA, the CDR3 is TGTGCCAGCAGCGACTCGAGAGAGACCCAGTACTTC.

The rearrangement links TRBV20-1 to TRBJ2-1; D gene uncertain. Per the germline V gene, CDR1 is DFQATT and CDR2 is SNEGSKA (reference sequence). With 2 bases removed from V and 7 bases from J, the gap between germline ends came to 6 bases. The CDR3 has 11 residues. In nucleotides, the CDR3 is TGCAGTGCTAGAAATCCGAATGAGCAGTTCTTC. The encoded protein is CSARNPNEQFF.